The clone carrying this T cell receptor beta chain has only a few counts. Antigen specificity is unknown. This specimen comes from a study of early T cells in non-severe SARS-CoV-2 infection. In the study overall: Bulk RNA taken from unsorted whole blood was sequenced, leaving chains unpaired. Findings of the study overall: Clonotype matching in VDJdb favored anti-spike CD8 responses and did not capture private and CD4 specificities.

Between the trimmed V and J ends, which lost 10 bases and 0 bases, there was a span of 11 bases. This CDR3 is built from 13 residues. Germline V gives CDR1 ENHRY, CDR2 SYGVKD. Unique molecular identifiers (one per individual cDNA molecule) were attached. MiXCR was run by TCRdb on the 5' RACE reads, yielding one entry per CDR3 protein. The data hold around 40,000 distinct CDR3 sequences, with 9.5% to 13% observed a single time. The chain carries TRBV10-3 and TRBJ2-3; no reliable D call. This TCR was sampled from an adult who was a healthcare worker with PCR-confirmed SARS-CoV-2 infection or an uninfected control (not recorded which). What was sequenced was whole blood. This CDR3 is CATTPTSTDTQYF. Here the CDR3 DNA reads TGTGCCACCACCCCGACAAGCACAGATACGCAGTATTTT.